Listed below are T cell receptor beta chains from one sample, sequenced in a study of shared clonotypes between healthy human individuals. The assay was immunoSEQ multiplex PCR, and TCRdb's table has in-frame clones only and misses some. The sample holds approximately 530,000 clones, approximately 95% seen once. Sequenced input: naive CD4+ T cells sorted from blood. These receptors came from a woman aged 25 to 39 in good health. The CDR3 runs from the conserved cysteine through the conserved F or W. Fields, in order: J gene, clone size, V gene, D gene, CDR3 protein, CDR3 DNA. A D gene is named only where the DNA matches it firmly. Part of the rows lack a size; the others show once, few, many or a class for expanded clones.

j_gene: TRBJ1-2; abundance: -; v_gene: TRBV6-1; d_gene: -; CDR3aa: CASSEALADGYGYTF; CDR3nt: TGTGCCAGCAGTGAAGCGCTGGCAGACGGCTATGGCTACACCTTC
j_gene: TRBJ1-1; abundance: -; v_gene: TRBV6-6; d_gene: -; CDR3aa: CASSQGLSTEAFF; CDR3nt: TGTGCCAGCAGCCAGGGACTTTCCACTGAAGCTTTCTTT
j_gene: TRBJ1-2; abundance: once; v_gene: TRBV10-1; d_gene: -; CDR3aa: CASSSHSYGYTF; CDR3nt: TGCGCCAGCAGTAGCCACTCCTATGGCTACACCTTC
j_gene: TRBJ2-7; abundance: -; v_gene: TRBV7-9; d_gene: -; CDR3aa: CASSLSGYEQYF; CDR3nt: TGTGCCAGCAGCTTGAGCGGCTACGAGCAGTACTTC
j_gene: TRBJ2-2; abundance: -; v_gene: TRBV19; d_gene: TRBD2; CDR3aa: CASSNPRTSGTVTGELFF; CDR3nt: TGTGCCAGTAGTAACCCGCGGACTAGCGGGACAGTCACCGGGGAGCTGTTTTTT
j_gene: TRBJ1-5; abundance: -; v_gene: TRBV30; d_gene: -; CDR3aa: CAWSVLAQDQPQHF; CDR3nt: TGTGCCTGGAGTGTACTGGCTCAAGATCAGCCCCAGCATTTT
j_gene: TRBJ2-2; abundance: -; v_gene: TRBV5-4; d_gene: -; CDR3aa: CASSLGRRNTGELFF; CDR3nt: TGTGCCAGCAGCTTGGGGCGGCGGAACACCGGGGAGCTGTTTTTT
j_gene: TRBJ2-7; abundance: once; v_gene: TRBV5-4; d_gene: -; CDR3aa: CAGSLGDAPYEQYF; CDR3nt: TGTGCCGGCAGCTTGGGAGACGCTCCCTACGAGCAGTACTTC
j_gene: TRBJ1-2; abundance: -; v_gene: TRBV21-1; d_gene: -; CDR3aa: CASSKRQGASGYTF; CDR3nt: TGTGCCAGCAGCAAGAGACAGGGGGCAAGTGGCTACACCTTC
j_gene: TRBJ2-2; abundance: -; v_gene: TRBV27; d_gene: -; CDR3aa: CASSYQGPTNTGELFF; CDR3nt: TGTGCCAGCAGTTATCAGGGGCCAACGAACACCGGGGAGCTGTTTTTT
j_gene: TRBJ1-2; abundance: -; v_gene: TRBV4-1; d_gene: -; CDR3aa: CASSQGGRGYGYTF; CDR3nt: TGCGCCAGCAGCCAGGGTGGCAGAGGCTATGGCTACACCTTC
j_gene: TRBJ1-4; abundance: -; v_gene: TRBV19; d_gene: -; CDR3aa: CASSQSGLGSEKLFF; CDR3nt: TGTGCCAGTAGTCAGTCCGGGCTAGGGAGTGAAAAACTGTTTTTT
j_gene: TRBJ2-7; abundance: -; v_gene: TRBV28; d_gene: -; CDR3aa: CASSFNYEQYF; CDR3nt: TGTGCCAGCAGCTTCAACTACGAGCAGTACTTC
j_gene: TRBJ1-5; abundance: -; v_gene: TRBV6-1; d_gene: -; CDR3aa: CASSEVGIGNQPQHF; CDR3nt: TGTGCCAGCAGTGAAGTAGGGATCGGGAATCAGCCCCAGCATTTT
j_gene: TRBJ2-1; abundance: -; v_gene: TRBV27; d_gene: TRBD2; CDR3aa: CASSTSGYNEQFF; CDR3nt: TGTGCCAGCAGTACTAGCGGGTACAATGAGCAGTTCTTC
j_gene: TRBJ2-5; abundance: -; v_gene: TRBV11-2; d_gene: -; CDR3aa: CASSLGAQETQYF; CDR3nt: TGTGCCAGCAGCTTAGGGGCACAAGAGACCCAGTACTTC
j_gene: TRBJ2-3; abundance: -; v_gene: TRBV9; d_gene: TRBD2; CDR3aa: CASSVGRLAGDTQYF; CDR3nt: TGTGCCAGCAGCGTAGGTCGGCTAGCGGGAGATACGCAGTATTTT
j_gene: TRBJ1-1; abundance: -; v_gene: TRBV6-5; d_gene: -; CDR3aa: CASSYATQGGGTEAFF; CDR3nt: TGTGCCAGCAGTTACGCTACCCAAGGCGGGGGCACTGAAGCTTTCTTT
j_gene: TRBJ1-3; abundance: -; v_gene: TRBV30; d_gene: -; CDR3aa: CACHALGNTIYF; CDR3nt: TGTGCCTGTCACGCCCTGGGAAACACCATATATTTT
j_gene: TRBJ1-1; abundance: once; v_gene: TRBV10-2; d_gene: TRBD1; CDR3aa: CASRGTDTEAFF; CDR3nt: TGCGCCAGCAGAGGGACAGACACTGAAGCTTTCTTT
j_gene: TRBJ2-7; abundance: -; v_gene: TRBV28; d_gene: -; CDR3aa: CASSFREYEQYF; CDR3nt: TGTGCCAGCAGTTTTCGGGAGTACGAGCAGTACTTC
j_gene: TRBJ2-3; abundance: -; v_gene: TRBV6-1; d_gene: -; CDR3aa: CASSGDTGTQYF; CDR3nt: TGTGCCAGCAGTGGGGACACTGGTACGCAGTATTTT
j_gene: TRBJ1-1; abundance: -; v_gene: TRBV30; d_gene: -; CDR3aa: CAWSPQLNTEAFF; CDR3nt: TGTGCCTGGAGTCCGCAGTTGAACACTGAAGCTTTCTTT
j_gene: TRBJ2-3; abundance: -; v_gene: TRBV25-1; d_gene: -; CDR3aa: CASRGWGGTDTQYF; CDR3nt: TGTGCCAGCAGAGGGTGGGGTGGAACAGATACGCAGTATTTT